This TCR delta chain derives from a study of gamma delta lymphoproliferative disorders and STAT genes. Across the study: Each gamma-chain library started from at least 50 ng of genomic DNA, using the LymphoTrack Dx TCRG Assay. The EuroClonality-NGS protocol was used to prepare delta libraries. Study observations and caveats: In whole-repertoire clustering, gamma separated patients from controls, unlike delta.

Germline values: CDR1 TVYSNPD, CDR2 GDNSRS (reference sequence). The germline V and J ends were trimmed by 0 bases and 0 bases, with 17 bases remaining between them. The CDR3 covers 16 residues. This clone was seen a few times. Its antigen is still unknown. This likely stems from a read error, as it lies one base from a far larger clone. At the DNA level, this CDR3 is encoded by other sequences in the same sample as well. Genomic DNA from isolated PBMCs served as the sequencing template. TCRdb reanalysed the multiplex PCR reads with CATT. Here the sample spans approximately 1,200 delta-chain clones, 1.1% to 1.5% being singletons.

The rearrangement links TRDV3 to TRDJ1, with D possibly matching TRDD3 (5 bases). The source of this sequence is a human donor in good health. The specimen sequenced was blood. The CDR3 region has the DNA TGTGCCTTTAGCGACCCCAGGTGGGGTTACACCGATAAACTCATCTTT. This translates into CAFSDPRWGYTDKLIF.